Listed below are T cell receptor beta chains from one sample, sequenced in a study of blood T cell repertoires in COVID-19. TCRdb's table, derived via immunoSEQ multiplex PCR, lists solely in-frame clones and lacks some. The sample lists a few hundred thousand clones; approximately 87% were seen once. Sequencing was done on a sample of PBMCs or T cells enriched from blood (not recorded which). The receptors here all came from a woman aged 45-59 years in a cohort exposed to, infected with or recovered from COVID-19 (not recorded which). CDR3s include the opening cysteine and the closing phenylalanine or tryptophan. D genes are given only for firm matches. Clone size appears in some rows only: once, few, many, or a class for an expanded clone.

DNA,CDR3,J,D,size,V
TGTGCCATCAGTGAGCGGAGGGCAGATACGCAGTATTTT,CAISERRADTQYF,TRBJ2-3,NA,NA,TRBV10-3
TGTGCCAGCAGATCGACTAGGACTACATACGAGCAGTACTTT,CASRSTRTTYEQYF,TRBJ2-7,NA,NA,TRBV2
TGTGCCTGGAGTGTACAGGGGTACAGGGCCCCCCTCCACTTT,CAWSVQGYRAPLHF,TRBJ1-6,TRBD1,once,TRBV30
TGTGCCAGCAGCCGCTACAGGGAAAGGAACACTGAAGCTTTCTTT,CASSRYRERNTEAFF,TRBJ1-1,NA,NA,TRBV7-8
TGTGCCAGCAGTTCAGGACAGTCCAATCAGCCCCAGCATTTT,CASSSGQSNQPQHF,TRBJ1-5,NA,once,TRBV28
TGTGCCAGCAGCTTAAGTACAGGGGGCTTCCCAGAGTGGGAAAAACTGTTTTTT,CASSLSTGGFPEWEKLFF,TRBJ1-4,TRBD1,NA,TRBV7-6
TGTGCCAGCAGCTTATCGGCGGGGACGACAGATACGCAGTATTTT,CASSLSAGTTDTQYF,TRBJ2-3,NA,NA,TRBV7-8
TGCGCCAGCAGCCCGGGACAGGGGGGACATCAGCCCCAGCATTTT,CASSPGQGGHQPQHF,TRBJ1-5,TRBD1,NA,TRBV5-1
TGTGCCAGCAGCTTACGGCAGGGCGATTCACCCCTCCACTTT,CASSLRQGDSPLHF,TRBJ1-6,NA,once,TRBV7-2
TGTGCCAGCAGGCCGCTTGGAGGAAGGGAGACCCAGTACTTC,CASRPLGGRETQYF,TRBJ2-5,NA,NA,TRBV6-5